Listed below are T cell receptor beta chains from one sample, sequenced in a study of T-cell memory formation after mild COVID-19. TCRdb reanalysed the 5' RACE reads using MiXCR and keeps one entry per CDR3 protein. This table holds about 340,000 distinct CDR3 sequences, 20% to 25% found once. Source material: PBMCs or a T cell subset sorted from them (not recorded which). The receptors shown here come from a man aged 18 to 29 who had mild COVID-19 (a few samples of this study predate the infection). Cell type and time point are not known. CDR3s include the opening cysteine and the closing phenylalanine or tryptophan. The D gene is left open where the match is weak.

CDR3: CASSQRSNTGELFF
length: 14
D: -
V: TRBV5-1

CDR3: CASSWDRWNEQFF
length: 13
D: TRBD1
V: TRBV5-6

CDR3: CASSFRGAQGYTF
length: 13
D: -
V: TRBV11-2

CDR3: CASSYKTGLKESHEQFF
length: 17
D: -
V: TRBV7-3

CDR3: CASSTRGANPYEQYF
length: 15
D: -
V: TRBV7-9

CDR3: CASNGQGSAKLFF
length: 13
D: -
V: TRBV2

CDR3: CASSSGGRSQGDTEAFF
length: 17
D: -
V: TRBV7-9

CDR3: CASSPHGRDRGSREQFF
length: 17
D: TRBD1
V: TRBV7-8

CDR3: CASKSRREFAEAFF
length: 14
D: -
V: TRBV19

CDR3: CASSQVSGLGGYTF
length: 14
D: -
V: TRBV4-1

CDR3: CASRLTPRADQQYF
length: 14
D: -
V: TRBV11-2

CDR3: CASSPGTHSYNEQFF
length: 15
D: -
V: TRBV27

CDR3: CASSESAGGHNEQFF
length: 15
D: TRBD2
V: TRBV10-1

CDR3: CAISQPLGETQYF
length: 13
D: -
V: TRBV10-3

CDR3: CASSSAGRNQPQHF
length: 14
D: -
V: TRBV7-6

CDR3: CASSESVTIGYTF
length: 13
D: -
V: TRBV25-1

CDR3: CASSPLDRASNTGELFF
length: 17
D: TRBD1
V: TRBV4-3

CDR3: CASSGDRHIQYF
length: 12
D: TRBD1
V: TRBV12-3/TRBV12-4

CDR3: CASSGSGVRVGYTF
length: 14
D: -
V: TRBV6-2/TRBV6-3

CDR3: CASSHRQQETQYF
length: 13
D: -
V: TRBV4-3

CDR3: CASSLGTVLDTQYF
length: 14
D: TRBD1
V: TRBV5-1

CDR3: CASSHLLRDAYEQYF
length: 15
D: -
V: TRBV6-2/TRBV6-3

CDR3: CASSIRQGSTLDTQYF
length: 16
D: TRBD1
V: TRBV13

CDR3: CASSLRTSGRKPTDTQYF
length: 18
D: TRBD2
V: TRBV6-2/TRBV6-3

CDR3: CASSYRDNTEAFF
length: 13
D: -
V: TRBV6-2/TRBV6-3

CDR3: CASSLQGSRNQPQHF
length: 15
D: -
V: TRBV5-1

CDR3: CATSLALGQPSGNSPLHF
length: 18
D: -
V: TRBV15

CDR3: CASSPTIAYGQETQYF
length: 16
D: -
V: TRBV4-1

CDR3: CASSQVERDREAFF
length: 14
D: TRBD1
V: TRBV4-2

CDR3: CASSLGQASGNTQYF
length: 15
D: -
V: TRBV7-6

CDR3: CASSSQGNYEQYF
length: 13
D: -
V: TRBV11-2

CDR3: CASSPGGQLNTEAFF
length: 15
D: -
V: TRBV5-1

CDR3: CASSPNHQGGEQYF
length: 14
D: -
V: TRBV7-7

CDR3: CSARDRDRGHGYTF
length: 14
D: TRBD1
V: TRBV20-1

CDR3: CASSLQGPTNEKLFF
length: 15
D: -
V: TRBV7-2

CDR3: CASTGTGADTQYF
length: 13
D: TRBD1
V: TRBV5-1

CDR3: CASSYGTGGDTQYF
length: 14
D: TRBD1
V: TRBV6-5

CDR3: CASSLQQGMSNYGYTF
length: 16
D: TRBD1
V: TRBV5-1

CDR3: CASSEPGRNNEQFF
length: 14
D: -
V: TRBV25-1

CDR3: CASSLWSGSETQYF
length: 14
D: -
V: TRBV27

CDR3: CASIWASGANVLTF
length: 14
D: -
V: TRBV6-1

CDR3: CASSPQVGMGMNTEAFF
length: 17
D: -
V: TRBV9

CDR3: CASSSTAGVTDTQYF
length: 15
D: -
V: TRBV7-9

CDR3: CASRAGTGGIPSGYTF
length: 16
D: TRBD1
V: TRBV27

CDR3: CSAAGHTEAFF
length: 11
D: -
V: TRBV20-1

CDR3: CASSLIEAAVDTQYF
length: 15
D: -
V: TRBV7-6

CDR3: CASSLNRDSVETQYF
length: 15
D: TRBD1
V: TRBV7-9

CDR3: CASSYRGPSTEAFF
length: 14
D: TRBD1
V: TRBV7-6